Presented here are 9 T cell receptor beta chains from one specimen sequenced in a study of chemoradiotherapy in HPV16-positive cancers. Sequencing used immunoSEQ multiplex PCR; TCRdb keeps in-frame clones, though not all of them. The table includes about 68,000 clones, about nine tenths detected once. Sequenced here: blood, sampled from a patient who underwent chemoradiotherapy. The receptors were gathered from a human donor with HPV-associated anogenital cancer.

The chain uses TRBV19 and TRBJ1-2; 7 nucleotides line up with TRBD1. The trim removed 4 bases at V and 0 bases at J, leaving 8 bases unmatched. This CDR3 comprises 16 residues. Germline-derived CDR1 and CDR2 are LNHDA and SQIVND (reference sequence). CDR3 DNA sequence: TGTGCCAGTAGTAAAGGACTGGACAGGTCTAACTATGGCTACACCTTC. This translates into CASSKGLDRSNYGYTF.

The chain joins TRBV5-6 to TRBJ2-5; D possibly matches TRBD1 or TRBD2 (5 bases each). Germline lookup yields CDR1 SGHDT and CDR2 YYEEEE. The CDR3 consists of 18 residues. V was cut by 2 bases and J by 2 bases, with 22 bases left in between. The CDR3 loop reads CASSLAEFGTGLQETQYF. The CDR3 DNA sequence: TGTGCCAGCAGCTTAGCTGAGTTTGGTACAGGACTTCAAGAGACCCAGTACTTC.

J is TRBJ2-3 and V is TRBV5-6, with TRBD2 identical over 9 bases. Unmatched junction bases numbered 5, after V lost 4 bases and J lost 2 bases. CDR3 length: 15 amino acids. Germline CDR1 SGHDT, CDR2 YYEEEE. This CDR3 reads CASSQSGGPTDTQYF. The CDR3 region has the DNA TGTGCCAGCAGCCAGAGCGGGGGGCCCACAGATACGCAGTATTTT. Full variable domain (rest looked up from reference TRBV5-6 and TRBJ2-3): DAGVTQSPTHLIKTRGQQVTLRCSPKSGHDTVSWYQQALGQGPQFIFQYYEEEERQRGNFPDRFSGHQFPNYSSELNVNALLLGDSALYLCASSQSGGPTDTQYFGPGTRLTVL.

This chain uses TRBV4-2 with TRBJ2-1; 10 positions match TRBD2. Germline V gene sequence: CDR1 LGHNA, CDR2 YNFKEQ. The junction had 10 bases not matched to a gene; V was cut back by 0 bases and J by 14 bases. The CDR3 runs 15 residues. The CDR3 spells CASSQDIAGGAGEFF. DNA of the CDR3: TGTGCCAGCAGCCAAGATATAGCGGGGGGCGCCGGTGAGTTCTTC.

The rearrangement joins TRBV6-5 to TRBJ2-7, with TRBD1 as a possible D gene (5 bases). Germline V lookup: CDR1 MNHEY, CDR2 SVGAGI. V gave up 0 bases and J gave up 7 bases, with 13 bases separating them. The CDR3 runs to 14 residues. The CDR3 loop is CASSYSARASEQYF. The CDR3 bases are TGTGCCAGCAGTTACTCGGCCAGGGCTTCGGAGCAGTACTTC.

V is TRBV9 and J is TRBJ1-2; D remains unclear. Trimming removed 0 bases from V and 2 bases from J, with 11 bases in between. The CDR3 has 15 amino acids. The germline V gene has CDR1 SGDLS and CDR2 YYNGEE. The CDR3 DNA reads TGTGCCAGCAGCGTAGGGTGGGAACCGAACTATGGCTACACCTTC. This gives the protein CASSVGWEPNYGYTF.

The chain recombines TRBV28 with TRBJ1-6; no clear D gene. Trimming left V 3 bases short and J 9 bases short, with 18 bases between. Germline values: CDR1 MDHEN, CDR2 SYDVKM. This CDR3 region has 16 residues. This CDR3 reads CASSFSPPNSGSPLHF. The CDR3 DNA reads as TGTGCCAGCAGTTTCTCCCCGCCGAACTCGGGTTCACCCCTCCACTTT. Together with reference TRBV28 and TRBJ1-6, the CDR3 gives the full variable domain: DVKVTQSSRYLVKRTGEKVFLECVQDMDHENMFWYRQDPGLGLRLIYFSYDVKMKEKGDIPEGYSVSREKKERFSLILESASTNQTSMYLCASSFSPPNSGSPLHFGNGTRLTVT.

The chain links TRBV7-2 to TRBJ2-2; 9 bases line up with TRBD2. V lost 5 bases and J lost 5; bases outside the gene matches: 6. The germline V gene has CDR1 SGHTA and CDR2 FQGNSA. CDR3 length: 15 amino acids. In DNA form, the CDR3 reads TGTGCCAGCAGCCCGCGCCTAGCGGGAACCGGGGAGCTGTTTTTT. Amino acids: CASSPRLAGTGELFF.

V and J are TRBV27 and TRBJ2-5, with D possibly called TRBD1 or TRBD2 (6 bases each). The germline CDR1 and CDR2 sequences are MNHEY and SMNVEV (reference sequence). The V end was cut by 2 bases, the J end by 11 bases, with 15 bases between. The CDR3 length is 13 residues. CDR3 nucleotides: TGTGCCAGCAGTTTAGGGGGGCTGGGAGAGCAGTACTTC. Amino acids: CASSLGGLGEQYF.